Described below is a single TCR beta chain sequence and its context. Its antigen is unidentified. This sample was taken from a study of cytomegalovirus exposure and HLA in healthy donors. Whole-study findings and limits: CMV serostatus alone was available as immune exposure information. Generally TCR sequences proved uncommon, though certain public TCRs appeared in numerous donors.

This PCR relied on a set of 60 Vbeta primers and 13 Jbeta primers. The repertoire was sequenced with immunoSEQ multiplex PCR; TCRdb's copy has only in-frame clones and lacks some. The sample yields 250,000 to 350,000 clones, 86% seen once. The clonotype originates from a man aged 35 to 55 in good health and CMV-seropositive. Input material: PBMCs.

As DNA, the CDR3 is TGCGCCAGCAGCTTGGGGTCTAGTCAAGAGACCCAGTACTTC. Residues: CASSLGSSQETQYF. V and J are TRBV5-1 and TRBJ2-5; D remains ambiguous. Trimming cost V 0 bases and J 2 bases, with 8 bases left between them. Germline loops: CDR1 SGHRS, CDR2 YFSETQ. CDR3 size: 14 residues.